This T cell receptor (beta chain) originates from a study of CD8+CD57+ T cells in acquired aplastic anemia. The CDR3 runs to 14 residues. Trimming removed 4 bases at V and 2 bases at J, with 12 bases between. Germline assignment: CDR1 SGHNT and CDR2 YYREEE (reference sequence). Individuals selected for sequencing had exhibited CD8+CD57+ cell expansion on flow cytometry. This clonotype was observed a handful of times. Profiling of TCR beta VDJ combinations and CDR3 sequences used genomic DNA as template. A single record per CDR3 protein comes from TCRdb applying MiXCR to the reads. The table lists about 220,000 distinct CDR3 sequences, around 45% of them singletons.

Specimen: sorted CD4+, CD8+, or CD8+CD57+ T cells (not recorded which) from PBMCs. The chain combines TRBV5-4 with TRBJ1-1; no definite D call. This clonotype originated in a human donor with aplastic anemia. The CDR3 spells CASSPWEGNTEAFF. CDR3 sequence (DNA): TGTGCCAGCAGCCCCTGGGAGGGCAACACTGAAGCTTTCTTT.